This paragraph reports one T cell receptor beta chain. Its antigen remains unknown. Sample treatment: roughly 18 received Ad26.COV2.S at low or high dose, single or two shots; 5 received placebo; per-sample allocation not given. At day 63 after the first vaccine or placebo injection, samples were drawn. Expression of Wuhan-strain SARS-CoV-2 spike came from the Ad26 vector that formed the vaccine. This specimen belongs to a study of Ad26.COV2.S vaccination and SARS-CoV-2 variants. The study, taken as a whole, reports: Comparable non-spike TCR breadth was observed in vaccine and placebo recipients. The study found higher spike-specific TCR breadth in vaccine than placebo recipients.

Trimming removed 4 bases at V and 3 bases at J, with 22 bases between. This CDR3 has 18 residues. Germline-derived CDR1 and CDR2 are SGHVS and FQNEAQ. The table came from immunoSEQ multiplex PCR; TCRdb's copy has only in-frame clones and leaves some out. Counted here are hundreds of thousands of clones, 86% occurring once; the ten biggest clones make up about 11%. The sample consisted of peripheral blood, taken in a trial of Ad26.COV2.S vaccine versus placebo. The chain joins TRBV7-8 to TRBJ1-5; tentatively, D is TRBD1 (6 bases). The TCR sequence derives from a person between 18 and 65 years old who received the Ad26.COV2.S COVID-19 vaccine or a placebo. This CDR3 reads CASSSSRTVGMPNQPQHF. The CDR3 DNA follows: TGTGCCAGCAGCTCTTCGAGGACAGTCGGGATGCCCAATCAGCCCCAGCATTTT.